The clone carrying this T cell receptor beta chain was counted only a few times. The target antigen is unknown. This sample is drawn from a study of CD8 T cells in ankylosing spondylitis. The study's findings and limits: Within ankylosing spondylitis blood, a TCR beta motif made up of several highly homologous variants appeared to be characteristic. As for the disease-linked clones, they showed a CD8+ phenotype and occurred at relatively low frequencies in peripheral blood. Previously reported in reactive arthritis synovial fluid and blood were some of the motif variants. The clones that were linked to disease were reported to be significantly enriched in matched synovial fluid samples from ankylosing spondylitis patients.

Molecular-barcoded quantitative 5'-RACE produced these TCR beta libraries. TCRdb processed the 5' RACE reads anew with MiXCR; each CDR3 protein has one entry. The data hold roughly 450,000 distinct CDR3 sequences, with approximately 26% observed a single time. The CDR3 has 13 amino acids. Germline V lookup: CDR1 SQVTM, CDR2 ANQGSEA. Trimming took 5 bases from V and 1 from J, leaving 11 bases between them. V and J are TRBV29-1 and TRBJ2-5, with no clear D. This TCR was sampled from a male donor with ankylosing spondylitis. Material: blood, either unsorted or a sorted T cell fraction (not recorded which). The CDR3 protein is CSVQTDTQETQYF. The DNA for the CDR3 is TGCAGCGTTCAAACAGACACCCAAGAGACCCAGTACTTC.